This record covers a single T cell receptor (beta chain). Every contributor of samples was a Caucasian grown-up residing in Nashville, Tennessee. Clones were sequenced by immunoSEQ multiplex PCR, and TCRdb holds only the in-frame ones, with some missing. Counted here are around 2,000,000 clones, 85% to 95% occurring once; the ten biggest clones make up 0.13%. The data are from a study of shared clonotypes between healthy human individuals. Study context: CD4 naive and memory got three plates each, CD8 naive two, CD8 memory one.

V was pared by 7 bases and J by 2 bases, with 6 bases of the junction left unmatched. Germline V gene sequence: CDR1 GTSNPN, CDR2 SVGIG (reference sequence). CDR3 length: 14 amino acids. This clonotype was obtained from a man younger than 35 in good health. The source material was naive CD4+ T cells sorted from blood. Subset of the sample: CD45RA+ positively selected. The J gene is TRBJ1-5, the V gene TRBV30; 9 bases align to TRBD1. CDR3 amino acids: CAYNTGGGNQPQHF. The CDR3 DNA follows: TGTGCCTACAACACAGGGGGCGGCAATCAGCCCCAGCATTTT.